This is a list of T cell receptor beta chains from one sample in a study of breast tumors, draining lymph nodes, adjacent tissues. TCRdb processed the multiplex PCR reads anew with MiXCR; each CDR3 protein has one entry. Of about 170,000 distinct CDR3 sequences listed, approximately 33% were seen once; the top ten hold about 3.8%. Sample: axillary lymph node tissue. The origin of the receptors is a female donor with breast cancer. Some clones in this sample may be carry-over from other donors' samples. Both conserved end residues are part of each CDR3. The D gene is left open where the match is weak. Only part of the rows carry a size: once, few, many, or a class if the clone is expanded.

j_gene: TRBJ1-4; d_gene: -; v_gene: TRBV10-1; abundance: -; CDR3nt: TGCGCCAGCAGTGAGCCGAAGTTCTGCCCAACTAATGAAAAACTGTTTTTT; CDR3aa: CASSEPKFCPTNEKLFF
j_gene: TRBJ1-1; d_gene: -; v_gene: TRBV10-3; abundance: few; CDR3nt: TGTGCCATCAGCCCCACAGACACTGAAGCTTTCTTT; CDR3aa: CAISPTDTEAFF
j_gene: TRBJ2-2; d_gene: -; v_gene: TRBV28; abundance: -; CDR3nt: TGTGCCAGCAGTTTAAAGACGGACGGTAACACCGGGGAGCTGTTTTTT; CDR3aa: CASSLKTDGNTGELFF
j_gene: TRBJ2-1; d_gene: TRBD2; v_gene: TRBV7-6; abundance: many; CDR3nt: TGTGCCAGCAGCTTAGGGACTAGTCTGCACAATGAGCAGTTCTTC; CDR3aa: CASSLGTSLHNEQFF
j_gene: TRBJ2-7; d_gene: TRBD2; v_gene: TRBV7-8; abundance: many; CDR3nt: TGTGCCAGCAGCTTAGAACTAGCGGGAGGTTCCTACGAGCAGTACTTC; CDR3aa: CASSLELAGGSYEQYF
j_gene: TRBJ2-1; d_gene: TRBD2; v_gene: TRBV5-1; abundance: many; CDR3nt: TGCGCCAGCAGCGTATCCGGGACTAAAGATTTTTACAATGAGCAGTTCTTC; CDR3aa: CASSVSGTKDFYNEQFF
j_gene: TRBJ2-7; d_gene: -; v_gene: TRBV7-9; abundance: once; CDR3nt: TGTGCCAGCAGCCCAATCCGACAGAGCTCCTACGAGCAGTACTTC; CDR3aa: CASSPIRQSSYEQYF
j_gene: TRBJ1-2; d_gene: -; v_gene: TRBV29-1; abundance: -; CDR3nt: TGCGGCGTTGACCTACAGGGAGGCTATGACTACACCTTC; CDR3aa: CGVDLQGGYDYTF
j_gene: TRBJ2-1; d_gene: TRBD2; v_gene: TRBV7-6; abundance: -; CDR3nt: TGTGCCAGCAGCCGCAGATTGCTAGCGGCAAGCTCCTACAATGAGCAGTTCTTC; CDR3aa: CASSRRLLAASSYNEQFF
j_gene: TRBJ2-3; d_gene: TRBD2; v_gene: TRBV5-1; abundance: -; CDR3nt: TGCGCCAGCAGCCATAGCGGGACTCTTGGAGATACGCATTATTTT; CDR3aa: CASSHSGTLGDTHYF
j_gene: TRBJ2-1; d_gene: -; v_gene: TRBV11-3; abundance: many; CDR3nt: TGTGCCAGCAGCCGTAGGGGGGTCGGTGAGCAGTTCTTC; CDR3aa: CASSRRGVGEQFF
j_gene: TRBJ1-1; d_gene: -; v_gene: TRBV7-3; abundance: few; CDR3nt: TGTGCCAGCAGCTCGACAGGTATGGTCCCGGGAAAGGAAGCTTTCTTT; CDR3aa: CASSSTGMVPGKEAFF
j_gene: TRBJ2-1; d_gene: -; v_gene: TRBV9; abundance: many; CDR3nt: TGTGCCAGCAGCGTAGCTTCCGATAGCTCCTACAATGAGCAGTTCTTC; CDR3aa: CASSVASDSSYNEQFF
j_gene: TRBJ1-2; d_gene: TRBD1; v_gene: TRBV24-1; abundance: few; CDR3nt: TGTGCCACCAGTGATATGGACAGGATCTATGGCTACACCTTC; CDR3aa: CATSDMDRIYGYTF
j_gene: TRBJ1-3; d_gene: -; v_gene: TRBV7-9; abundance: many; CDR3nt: TGTGCCAGCTGGGGAGGGTCGACTGCGGGCCCGAGCTCTGGAAACACCATATATTTT; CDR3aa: CASWGGSTAGPSSGNTIYF
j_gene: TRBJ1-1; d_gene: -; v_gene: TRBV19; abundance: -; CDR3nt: TGTGCCAGTAGTATAGATACTGAAGCTTTCTTT; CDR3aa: CASSIDTEAFF
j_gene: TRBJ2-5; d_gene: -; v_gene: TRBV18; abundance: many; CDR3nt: TGTGCCAGCTCACCCCGCCTTGCAGGGGCCTTTGAGACCCAGTACTTC; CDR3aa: CASSPRLAGAFETQYF
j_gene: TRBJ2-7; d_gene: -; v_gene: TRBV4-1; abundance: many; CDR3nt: TGCGCCAGCAGCCCTCGGGACTTCGAAGAGCAGTACTTC; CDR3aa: CASSPRDFEEQYF
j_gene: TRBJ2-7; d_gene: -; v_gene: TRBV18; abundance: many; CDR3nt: TGTGCCAGCTCACCAAGGGCAGGACAGTCCTCCTACGAGCAGTACTTC; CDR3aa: CASSPRAGQSSYEQYF
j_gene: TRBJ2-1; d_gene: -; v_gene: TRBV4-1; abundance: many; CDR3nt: TGCGCCAGCAGGTTGGGAGACAATGAGCAGTTCTTC; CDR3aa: CASRLGDNEQFF
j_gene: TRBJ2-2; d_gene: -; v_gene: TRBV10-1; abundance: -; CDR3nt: TGCGCCAGCAGTGAGGCGGCGTCTAACGCCGGGGAGCTGTTTTTT; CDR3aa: CASSEAASNAGELFF
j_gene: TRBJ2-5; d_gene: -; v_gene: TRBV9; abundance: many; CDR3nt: TGTGCCAGCAGCGTAGCCCCGGAGGCCGTGCGAGGGACCCAGTACTTC; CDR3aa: CASSVAPEAVRGTQYF